Listed below are T cell receptor beta chains from one sample, sequenced in a study of blood T cell repertoires in COVID-19. Assay: immunoSEQ multiplex PCR; the TCRdb copy retains only in-frame clones and omits some. Of some 150,000 clones listed, roughly 90% are singletons. The sequenced sample consisted of peripheral blood. The receptors were gathered from a woman aged 55-75 years with active or convalescent COVID-19. CDR3s include the opening cysteine and the closing phenylalanine or tryptophan. The D gene is left open where the match is weak. The size field is filled for only some rows; it gives once, few, many or a size class.

CDR3 DNA,CDR3 protein,D gene,J gene,clone size,V gene
TGTGCCAGCAGCCTCCTCGGACAGACGACCTATGGCTACACCTTC,CASSLLGQTTYGYTF,NA,TRBJ1-2,NA,TRBV13
TGTGCCAGCAGCTTGGACAGGGGAAACACTGAAGCTTTCTTT,CASSLDRGNTEAFF,TRBD1,TRBJ1-1,NA,TRBV5-6
TGTGCCAGCAGCTTAGGCCCGACAGCCAATCAGCCCCAGCATTTT,CASSLGPTANQPQHF,NA,TRBJ1-5,NA,TRBV7-2
TGTGCCAGCAGCTTAAAGGGACAGGGGAATTCACCCCTCCACTTT,CASSLKGQGNSPLHF,TRBD1,TRBJ1-6,few,TRBV11-2
TGTGCCAGCAGTGGACAGGGGTTCGAGCAGTACTTC,CASSGQGFEQYF,TRBD1,TRBJ2-7,NA,TRBV6-6
TGCGCCAGCAGCTCCGGGACAGCTAACTATGGCTACACCTTC,CASSSGTANYGYTF,TRBD1,TRBJ1-2,NA,TRBV5-1
TGTGCCAGCTCACCCAGACAGGGGTCTGACAATGAGCAGTTCTTC,CASSPRQGSDNEQFF,TRBD1,TRBJ2-1,NA,TRBV18
TGTGCCGGCTCGGGGGGCTCCTACAATGAGCAGTTCTTC,CAGSGGSYNEQFF,TRBD2,TRBJ2-1,NA,TRBV7-2
TGTGCCAGCAGCCGGGACTTAACAGATACGCAGTATTTT,CASSRDLTDTQYF,NA,TRBJ2-3,NA,TRBV2
TGTGCCAGCAGCGTCCTAAGTGAGGGTTCGGGCGCCGGCTACACCTTC,CASSVLSEGSGAGYTF,NA,TRBJ1-2,NA,TRBV9
TGCGCCAGCAGCTCCACATGGGGACAGGCCACTGAAGCTTTCTTT,CASSSTWGQATEAFF,TRBD1,TRBJ1-1,few,TRBV4-3
TGTGCCAGCAGTCTACAGGGACCCTACAATGAGCAGTTCTTC,CASSLQGPYNEQFF,NA,TRBJ2-1,once,TRBV6-5
TGTGCCACCCCAGAGGGGGACAGGAATTCACCCCTCCACTTT,CATPEGDRNSPLHF,TRBD1,TRBJ1-6,NA,TRBV19
TGTGCCAGCAGGATACAGGGGGCCGCAGATACGCAGTATTTT,CASRIQGAADTQYF,TRBD1,TRBJ2-3,NA,TRBV6-5
TGTGCCAGCAGTTTGCGCATCGCCTACGAGCAGTACTTC,CASSLRIAYEQYF,NA,TRBJ2-7,NA,TRBV27
TGCGCCAGCAGCCTCGGGACATCTGGAAACACCATATATTTT,CASSLGTSGNTIYF,NA,TRBJ1-3,NA,TRBV5-1
TGCGCCAGCAGCTTGAGCCTGGGACAGGGGGCAGGCTACACCTTC,CASSLSLGQGAGYTF,TRBD1,TRBJ1-2,few,TRBV5-1
TGTGCCAGCACCGACTTCACCGGGGAGCTGTTTTTT,CASTDFTGELFF,NA,TRBJ2-2,NA,TRBV11-2
TGCAGCGTTGAGAGTATTGAGCAGTTCTTC,CSVESIEQFF,NA,TRBJ2-1,NA,TRBV29-1
TGCGCCAGTAGTATAGTAAGCGGGGAGGGCGATACGCAGTATTTT,CASSIVSGEGDTQYF,TRBD2,TRBJ2-3,once,TRBV19
TGTGCCAGCAGCCCTAGCGGGGGTGCAGATACGCAGTATTTT,CASSPSGGADTQYF,TRBD2,TRBJ2-3,NA,TRBV7-9
TGCGCCAGCAGCCAAGCGTCCTACGATTACGAGCAGTACTTC,CASSQASYDYEQYF,NA,TRBJ2-7,once,TRBV4-3
TGTGCCAGCAGCTTGGGACAGAACCAAGAGACCCAGTACTTC,CASSLGQNQETQYF,TRBD1,TRBJ2-5,NA,TRBV7-2
TGTGCCAGCAGCAACCTCGTGGGCTATGAGCAGTTCTTC,CASSNLVGYEQFF,NA,TRBJ2-1,NA,TRBV7-8
TGTGCCATCAGCGGGACAGCACACTATGGCTACACCTTC,CAISGTAHYGYTF,TRBD1,TRBJ1-2,NA,TRBV10-3
TGCAGCGTGGGGGGACAGGAAAATGAAAAACTGTTTTTT,CSVGGQENEKLFF,TRBD1,TRBJ1-4,NA,TRBV29-1
TGTGCCAGCACCCGGGACAACTCCTACGAGCAGTACTTC,CASTRDNSYEQYF,NA,TRBJ2-7,NA,TRBV6-5
TGTGCCAGCTCACCAGGAACTAGCGGGGTGGGCACAGATACGCAGTATTTT,CASSPGTSGVGTDTQYF,TRBD2,TRBJ2-3,NA,TRBV18
TGTGCCACCAGCAGAGATTGGACAGGTAGTCAGCCCCAGCATTTT,CATSRDWTGSQPQHF,TRBD1,TRBJ1-5,NA,TRBV15
TGTGCCAGCAGTTACGGGGCAGCTCTTGGTGGCTACACCTTC,CASSYGAALGGYTF,NA,TRBJ1-2,NA,TRBV6-2/TRBV6-3
TGTGCCAGCAGCTTGGTTCGGACATCCAGGGCCTATGGCTACACCTTC,CASSLVRTSRAYGYTF,NA,TRBJ1-2,once,TRBV5-5
TGTGCCAGCAGCCAATGGGGGGAAGAGACCCAGTACTTC,CASSQWGEETQYF,NA,TRBJ2-5,NA,TRBV3-1/TRBV3-2
TGTGCCAGCATCCCAATCCGGGGGGGGGAGACCCAGTACTTC,CASIPIRGGETQYF,TRBD2,TRBJ2-5,few,TRBV6-5
TGTGCCAGCCTTACTAGCGACGACTACGAGCAGTACTTC,CASLTSDDYEQYF,TRBD2,TRBJ2-7,NA,TRBV2
TGTGCCAGCAGCAGCAGGGGACAAAATAGCAATCAGCCCCAGCATTTT,CASSSRGQNSNQPQHF,NA,TRBJ1-5,NA,TRBV6-2/TRBV6-3
TGTGCCAGCAGAGAGCGGGGATACTACAATGAGCAGTTCTTC,CASRERGYYNEQFF,TRBD2,TRBJ2-1,NA,TRBV2
TGTGCCAGCAGTTGGACAGGCAATCAGCCCCAGCATTTT,CASSWTGNQPQHF,NA,TRBJ1-5,NA,TRBV6-2/TRBV6-3
TGTGCCAGTAGCCACGATGTAGGGGCAGGAGGAAACACCATATATTTT,CASSHDVGAGGNTIYF,NA,TRBJ1-3,NA,TRBV19
TGTGCCAGCAGCTTCAGGGGAGGGAGCAATCAGCCCCAGCATTTT,CASSFRGGSNQPQHF,NA,TRBJ1-5,many,TRBV7-2
TGTGCCAGCAGACCTACAGGGGCCCGGCCAGGGCAGTTCTTC,CASRPTGARPGQFF,TRBD1,TRBJ2-1,once,TRBV2
TGCGCCAGCAGCCAAGACTACTACTTCGGCAAAAACATTCAGTACTTC,CASSQDYYFGKNIQYF,NA,TRBJ2-4,NA,TRBV4-3
TGTGCCAGCTCACGCGAGGGAAGCTCCTACAATGAGCAGTTCTTC,CASSREGSSYNEQFF,NA,TRBJ2-1,NA,TRBV18
TGTGCCAGCAGCATCACGACAGGGGTTACAACTGAAGCTTTCTTT,CASSITTGVTTEAFF,TRBD1,TRBJ1-1,NA,TRBV14
TGTGCCAGCAGTTTGGCAGGGGGCTTCAGCTACACCTTC,CASSLAGGFSYTF,TRBD1,TRBJ1-2,NA,TRBV12-3/TRBV12-4
TGTGCCAGCAGCTTGGCGGGGGGCATAGTGGGGACCGGAGATACGCAGTATTTT,CASSLAGGIVGTGDTQYF,NA,TRBJ2-3,NA,TRBV5-6
TGTGCCAGCAGCTTAGAGCGGGCCATTAATGAAAAACTGTTTTTT,CASSLERAINEKLFF,NA,TRBJ1-4,once,TRBV7-9
TGTGCCAGCAGCTTCTTGACAGACCGTTCTGGAAACACCATATATTTT,CASSFLTDRSGNTIYF,NA,TRBJ1-3,NA,TRBV5-6
TGCAGCGTTAGGGACTTAAGGACAGAGACCCAGTACTTC,CSVRDLRTETQYF,NA,TRBJ2-5,NA,TRBV29-1
TGTGCCAGCAGTGAGACGGGTCAGCCCCAGCATTTT,CASSETGQPQHF,NA,TRBJ1-5,NA,TRBV2
TGTGCCAGTAGTTCCTCGACAGGGATGGAGACCCAGTACTTC,CASSSSTGMETQYF,TRBD1,TRBJ2-5,NA,TRBV19
TGTGCCAGCAGCCAACGGGGGGCCCAAGAGCTGTTTTTT,CASSQRGAQELFF,NA,TRBJ2-2,NA,TRBV3-1/TRBV3-2
TGTGCCAGCAGTTATGGTGGCAGGTTGAATTCACCCCTCCACTTT,CASSYGGRLNSPLHF,NA,TRBJ1-6,few,TRBV6-7
TGTGCCAGCAGTTCGAACATGAACACTGAAGCTTTCTTT,CASSSNMNTEAFF,NA,TRBJ1-1,NA,TRBV7-2